The text below deals with one TCR beta chain. Sequence at one end of the junction differs from germline and may be a read error. The data belong to a study of blood T cell repertoires in COVID-19. About the study: Both acute and convalescent COVID-19 samples were obtained from the United States, Italy and Spain. The cDNA or gDNA used as material had been derived from T cells, B-cell-depleted T cells, or PBMCs.

In the authors' methods: Nucleated cell counts were estimated from reference gene primer amplification. Clones were sequenced by immunoSEQ multiplex PCR, and TCRdb holds only the in-frame ones, with some missing. V, J and clone size are taken as reported in that table, and D and trimming were inferred from the DNA itself. The sample has fewer than 200,000 clones, nearly 80% seen once. Germline CDR1 is KGHDR and CDR2 is SFDVKD. CDR3 length equals 12 residues. The chain recombines TRBV24-1 with TRBJ2-1; 13 bases map to TRBD2. This receptor was obtained from a woman aged 70-85 years with acute or convalescent COVID-19. Sequencing was performed on peripheral blood. CDR3 nucleotides: TGTGCCACCCGACTAGCGGGAGGTCCTAAAATCTTC. Translated, it gives CATRLAGGPKIF.